The clone carrying this TCR beta chain was recorded a few times. Its specificity is not known. The stimulus was an HIV-1 Gag 15-mer peptide pool, about 1 ug/peptide/mL. Memory cells lacking CD40L and CD69 with high CD45RO were sorted. Adults with HIV-1 started suppressive ART while chronically infected. This was the immunoSEQ version 4 assay in survey mode. Profiling relied on immunoSEQ multiplex PCR, and the TCRdb table lists in-frame clones only, not all of them. The sample has about 40,000 clones, 70% to 80% seen once. This CDR3 has 18 amino acids. Deletions cut 5 bases from V and 5 bases from J, with 27 bases between. Germline CDR1 reads MDHEN; CDR2 reads SYDVKM. The entry originates in a study of persistence of HIV-infected CD4 T cells.

The sequence was obtained from an adult man with HIV who was CMV-seropositive. V gene TRBV28 combines with J gene TRBJ1-2, with unresolved D. This specimen was CD4+ T cells sorted from PBMCs after approximately 20-hour stimulation, taken from a patient who received antiretroviral therapy. The CDR3 region has the DNA TGTGCCAGCAGTCCACTGGCCCGGGCCACCAATTTGGATTATGGCTACACCTTC. It specifies CASSPLARATNLDYGYTF.